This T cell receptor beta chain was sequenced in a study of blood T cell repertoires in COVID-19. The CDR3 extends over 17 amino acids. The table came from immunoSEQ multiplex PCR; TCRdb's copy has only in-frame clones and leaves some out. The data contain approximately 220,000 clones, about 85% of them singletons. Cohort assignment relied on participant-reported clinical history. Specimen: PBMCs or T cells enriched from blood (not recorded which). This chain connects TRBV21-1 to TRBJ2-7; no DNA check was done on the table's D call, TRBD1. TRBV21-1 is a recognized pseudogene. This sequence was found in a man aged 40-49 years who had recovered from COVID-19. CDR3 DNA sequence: TGTGCCAGCAGCAAAAAAGGTAAGGGGGCGAAGGCCTACGAGCAGTACTTC. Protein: CASSKKGKGAKAYEQYF.